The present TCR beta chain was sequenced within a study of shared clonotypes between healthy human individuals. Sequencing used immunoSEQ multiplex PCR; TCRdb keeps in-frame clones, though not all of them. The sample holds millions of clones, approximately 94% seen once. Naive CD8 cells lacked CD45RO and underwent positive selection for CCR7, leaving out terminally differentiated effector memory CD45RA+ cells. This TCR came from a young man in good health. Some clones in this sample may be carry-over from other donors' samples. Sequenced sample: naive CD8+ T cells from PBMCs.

In DNA form, the CDR3 reads TGTGCCAGCAGTCCAAGGGTTTACGAGCAGTACTTC. It specifies CASSPRVYEQYF. The V call is TRBV28, the J call TRBJ2-5; no reliable D call. The J call is in doubt because the DNA end fits TRBJ2-7 better. The CDR3 is made up of 12 amino acids. CDR1 is MDHEN and CDR2 is SYDVKM in the germline V gene.